This is a list of T cell receptor beta chains from one sample in a study of control samples from healthy donors and cancer patients. TCRdb keeps only in-frame clones here, not all; method: immunoSEQ multiplex PCR. The data contain 150,000 to 200,000 clones, about 90% of them seen just once; the ten biggest clones take up 1.4%. The sequenced sample consisted of blood. These receptor sequences come from a woman in her 50s in good health. The conserved cysteine and the conserved F or W are not part of the CDR3 here. A D gene is named only where the DNA matches it firmly. Expanded clones are given a class, and other clones once, few, many or no size at all.

J gene,clone size,D gene,V gene,CDR3 protein
TRBJ1-6,-,-,TRBV28,ASSLVQPVDNSPLH
TRBJ1-4,-,TRBD1,TRBV28,ASSVVRGPSTNEKLF
TRBJ1-5,-,-,TRBV6-5,ASSYAQGPQH
TRBJ1-6,-,-,TRBV3-1/TRBV3-2,ASSPGHYNSPLH
TRBJ2-5,once,-,TRBV2,ASSFHLQETQY
TRBJ2-7,-,-,TRBV27,ASSPSPALEQY
TRBJ1-1,once,-,TRBV20-1,SAREGAREAF
TRBJ2-3,-,TRBD2,TRBV20-1,SASPPGLGAADTQY
TRBJ2-1,-,TRBD2,TRBV6-6,ASSPLAGRGNEQF
TRBJ2-7,once,-,TRBV5-1,ASSLLGGTYEQY
TRBJ1-4,-,-,TRBV18,ASSRIINEKLF
TRBJ2-2,-,-,TRBV9,ASSPQATNTGELF
TRBJ1-1,once,TRBD1,TRBV5-4,ASSLPGQSQLAEAF
TRBJ2-7,-,-,TRBV9,ASSELGGEQY
TRBJ1-3,-,TRBD1,TRBV7-7,ASSPDRAGNTIY
TRBJ1-6,-,-,TRBV3-1/TRBV3-2,ASSQGRHFSPLH
TRBJ2-5,-,-,TRBV6-4,ASSDSTPTKSLPARETQY
TRBJ2-3,few,-,TRBV7-2,ASSFGGRTDTQY
TRBJ2-1,-,-,TRBV4-3,ASSQEGYYNEQF
TRBJ1-5,-,TRBD1,TRBV6-2/TRBV6-3,ASSSIVSGTGVNQPQH
TRBJ1-6,-,-,TRBV30,AWGGSVANSPLH
TRBJ1-1,-,-,TRBV28,ASSFRPGRNPSGEAF
TRBJ2-5,-,-,TRBV7-7,ASSLNPGRRVGTQY
TRBJ2-7,-,-,TRBV12-3/TRBV12-4,ASLYEQY
TRBJ2-1,-,TRBD2,TRBV5-8,ASSFYAGGIYNEQF
TRBJ2-3,-,TRBD2,TRBV9,ASSPTGGATDTQY
TRBJ1-1,few,-,TRBV27,ASSLLAPQGTEAF
TRBJ2-3,-,-,TRBV3-1/TRBV3-2,ASSQDLGGGQDTQY
TRBJ2-7,-,-,TRBV19,ASSIEKGRDEQY
TRBJ2-1,-,TRBD2,TRBV18,ASSAGLAGVIEQF
TRBJ2-3,-,-,TRBV5-4,ASSLMGRNTDTQY
TRBJ2-7,-,TRBD2,TRBV18,ASSPGLALPEQY
TRBJ2-3,-,TRBD2,TRBV3-1/TRBV3-2,ASSQARLAGLQY
TRBJ2-5,-,-,TRBV7-9,ASSQMGGFPQETQY
TRBJ1-6,once,-,TRBV7-2,ASSLLWVNSPLH
TRBJ1-4,-,-,TRBV9,ASRGLPNEKLF
TRBJ1-5,-,-,TRBV28,ASSSSIGGGNQPQH
TRBJ1-1,once,TRBD1,TRBV18,ASSLRDRGGGTEAF
TRBJ2-3,-,-,TRBV5-6,ASSLGSGRGSSTDTQY
TRBJ2-3,-,-,TRBV9,ASSGGRVGLAQY